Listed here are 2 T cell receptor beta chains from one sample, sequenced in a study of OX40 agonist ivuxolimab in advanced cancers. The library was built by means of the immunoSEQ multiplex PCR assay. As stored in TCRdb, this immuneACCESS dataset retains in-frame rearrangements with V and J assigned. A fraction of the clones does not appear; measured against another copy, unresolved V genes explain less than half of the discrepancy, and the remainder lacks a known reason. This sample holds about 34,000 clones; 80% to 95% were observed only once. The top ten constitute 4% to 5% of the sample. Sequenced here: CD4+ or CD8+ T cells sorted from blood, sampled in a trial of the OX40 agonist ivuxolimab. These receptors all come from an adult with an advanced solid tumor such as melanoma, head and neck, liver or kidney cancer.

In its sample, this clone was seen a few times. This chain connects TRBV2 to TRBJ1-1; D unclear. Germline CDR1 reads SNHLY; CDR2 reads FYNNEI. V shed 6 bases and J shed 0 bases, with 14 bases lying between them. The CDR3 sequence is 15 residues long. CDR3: CASRARTVLNTEAFF. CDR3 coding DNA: TGTGCCAGCAGGGCGAGGACGGTTCTGAACACTGAAGCTTTCTTT.

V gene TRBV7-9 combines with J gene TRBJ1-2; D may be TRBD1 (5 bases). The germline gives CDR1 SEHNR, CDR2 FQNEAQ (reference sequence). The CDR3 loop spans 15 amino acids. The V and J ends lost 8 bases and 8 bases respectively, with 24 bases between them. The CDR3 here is CASRVEPGPAPGYTF. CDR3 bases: TGTGCCAGCCGAGTAGAGCCGGGACCCGCGCCGGGCTACACCTTC.